Shown below are 19 T cell receptor beta chains from a single sample sequenced in a study of cytomegalovirus exposure and HLA in healthy donors. This PCR relied on a set of 60 Vbeta primers and 13 Jbeta primers. Data came from immunoSEQ multiplex PCR; TCRdb stores just in-frame clones and leaves some out. The table lists some 140,000 clones. The sequenced material came from PBMCs. These receptors all stem from a woman aged 40 to 50 in good health and CMV-seronegative.

The CDR3 nucleotides read TGTGCCAGCAGTTATCCCGGGACAGCGACAACTGAAGCTTTCTTT. Its protein is CASSYPGTATTEAFF. The V and J genes are TRBV6-6 and TRBJ1-1; 7 bases match TRBD1. V shed 3 bases and J 5 bases; nucleotides not matched to a gene: 9. The CDR3 loop spans 15 amino acids. CDR1 and CDR2 (germline): MNHNY, SVGAGI (reference sequence).

The chain has TRBV7-3 and TRBJ1-1; D is perhaps TRBD1 (6 bases). CDR3 length equals 13 residues. Trimming took off 6 bases at V and 4 bases at J, with 12 bases between the two ends. CDR1 SGHTA and CDR2 FQGTGA come from the germline V gene. The CDR3 nucleotides read TGTGCCAGCAGTCAACAGGGAGCCACTGAAGCTTTCTTT. This sequence encodes CASSQQGATEAFF.

The chain combines TRBV11-3 with TRBJ1-1, with TRBD1 matching 7 bases. The ends lost 3 bases at V and 1 base at J; junction bases unmatched: 11. This CDR3 region has 17 residues. From germline, CDR1 is SGHNT and CDR2 YENEEA. The DNA of the CDR3 is TGTGCCAGCAGCTTCCCCGTACAGGGGAGAAGGAACACTGAAGCTTTCTTT. It codes for CASSFPVQGRRNTEAFF.

The rearrangement joins TRBV5-1 to TRBJ1-1; D is ambiguous. V shed 7 bases and J shed 4 bases, with 8 bases lying between them. Germline V gene sequence: CDR1 SGHRS, CDR2 YFSETQ. This CDR3 has 11 amino acids. This CDR3 reads CASRGGTEAFF. The CDR3 nucleotides read TGCGCCAGCCGAGGTGGCACTGAAGCTTTCTTT.

This sequence joins TRBV5-1 and TRBJ1-1; D remains ambiguous. The CDR3 is 12 residues long. Germline CDR1 SGHRS, CDR2 YFSETQ. Trimming took off 4 bases at V and 7 bases at J, with 11 bases between the two ends. The CDR3 spells CASSVVASEAFF. CDR3 DNA: TGCGCCAGCAGCGTGGTCGCCAGTGAAGCTTTCTTT.

The chain employs TRBV5-4 and TRBJ2-6; 8 bases align to TRBD1. Looked up from germline, CDR1 is SGHNT and CDR2 is YYREEE (reference sequence). This CDR3 contains 15 residues. Losses at the gene ends were 4 bases for V and 2 bases for J; bases not matched to a gene: 2. The CDR3 DNA follows: TGTGCCAGCAGCGGACAGGGAACTGGGGCCAACGTCCTGACTTTC. Translated: CASSGQGTGANVLTF.

The rearrangement uses TRBV29-1 and TRBJ2-7; perhaps TRBD1 as D (5 bases). V lost 4 bases to trimming and J lost 2 bases, with 12 bases between them. Germline assignment: CDR1 SQVTM and CDR2 ANQGSEA. The CDR3 consists of 13 residues. The CDR3 protein is CSVGDRSPYEQYF. For the CDR3, the DNA is TGCAGCGTTGGAGACAGATCCCCCTACGAGCAGTACTTC.

In regard to this clone: The sample has other DNA sequences that encode this CDR3 too. As DNA, the CDR3 is TGTGCCAGCAGTTTAAGGGGGACTGGAAACACCATATATTTT. Protein product: CASSLRGTGNTIYF. The genes are TRBV27 and TRBJ1-3, with D tentatively TRBD1 (6 bases). This CDR3 is 14 amino acids long. Germline V CDR1 and CDR2: MNHEY, SMNVEV (reference sequence). V was pared by 2 bases and J by 2 bases, with 7 bases between.

The DNA for the CDR3 is TGTGCCAGCAGTGAAACGGGCCAGGGAGGAACCGGGGAGCTGTTTTTT. Translation: CASSETGQGGTGELFF. The chain is built from TRBV6-1 and TRBJ2-2; tentative D call: TRBD2 (6 bases). The germline CDR1 and CDR2 sequences are MNHNS and SASEGT. This CDR3 is 16 amino acids long. The germline V and J ends were trimmed by 2 bases and 5 bases, with 15 bases remaining between them.

The chain couples TRBV5-1 to TRBJ1-1, with 7 bases lining up with TRBD1. V was clipped by 4 bases and J by 4 bases; unmatched bases: 7. CDR3 length: 14 amino acids. The germline CDR1 and CDR2 sequences are SGHRS and YFSETQ. The CDR3, as DNA: TGCGCCAGCAGCCGAGGGGGCGAGGGCACTGAAGCTTTCTTT. It encodes CASSRGGEGTEAFF.

In DNA, the CDR3 is TGTGCCAGTCTACCGACAGACGAAGAGACCCAGTACTTC. It is translated as CASLPTDEETQYF. The chain uses TRBV6-6 and TRBJ2-5, with D maybe TRBD1 (5 bases). This CDR3 has 13 residues. Germline values: CDR1 MNHNY, CDR2 SVGAGI (reference sequence). Trimming took 9 bases from V and 3 from J, leaving 14 bases between them.

This rearrangement joins TRBV5-1 to TRBJ1-4; 9 nucleotides agree with TRBD1. The CDR3 covers 15 residues. Germline values: CDR1 SGHRS, CDR2 YFSETQ. Trimming took 4 bases from V and 3 from J; bases not matched to a gene: 4. In DNA form, the CDR3 reads TGCGCCAGCAGCGCCGGGACAGGGCCTAATGAAAAACTGTTTTTT. This encodes CASSAGTGPNEKLFF.

The genes are TRBV9 and TRBJ1-4; D remains ambiguous. The CDR3 covers 12 residues. V lost 4 bases and J 8 bases, leaving 9 bases between the germline ends. CDR1 is SGDLS, CDR2 YYNGEE, per germline. The chain's CDR3 is CASSQTGEKLFF. The DNA of the CDR3 is TGTGCCAGCAGCCAAACGGGGGAAAAACTGTTTTTT.

The V gene is TRBV6-1, the J gene TRBJ2-5; 7 positions match TRBD1. Judging by the DNA end, TRBJ2-7 fits better; the J call may be wrong. CDR3 length: 14 residues. Germline V CDR1 and CDR2: MNHNS, SASEGT. The CDR3 DNA follows: TGTGCCAGCAGTCGGGAAGGGGGCCCCTACGAGCAGTACTTC. Residues: CASSREGGPYEQYF.

V gene TRBV6-1 combines with J gene TRBJ1-2; 7 bases fit TRBD1. CDR1 MNHNS and CDR2 SASEGT come from the germline V gene. V shed 4 bases, J shed 7 bases, and the junction held 9 bases outside the gene matches. The CDR3 runs to 14 residues. The CDR3 region is CASSGGTSGGGYTF. CDR3 DNA: TGTGCCAGCAGTGGGGGGACGTCAGGGGGTGGCTACACCTTC.

V gene TRBV9 combines with J gene TRBJ1-1; D is ambiguous. V lost 0 bases to trimming and J lost 3 bases, with 6 bases between them. This CDR3 is built from 13 residues. Germline CDR1 SGDLS, CDR2 YYNGEE. CDR3 residues: CASSVGGYTEAFF. The DNA of the CDR3 is TGTGCCAGCAGCGTAGGAGGGTACACTGAAGCTTTCTTT.

The J gene is TRBJ1-5, the V gene TRBV5-5; D remains unclear. Germline lookup yields CDR1 SGHKS and CDR2 YYEKEE (reference sequence). Deletions cut 0 bases from V and 0 bases from J, with 7 bases between. The CDR3 has 15 amino acids. As DNA, the CDR3 is TGTGCCAGCAGCTTGGCGGCGGTTAGCAATCAGCCCCAGCATTTT. Its protein product is CASSLAAVSNQPQHF.

In the case of this clone: A read error may account for a junction end that differs from germline. This rearrangement joins TRBV20-1 to TRBJ2-1, with 10 bases that match TRBD2. The CDR3 loop spans 11 amino acids. Germline V lookup: CDR1 DFQATT, CDR2 SNEGSKA (reference sequence). The CDR3 loop is CSARFSGGAIF. The CDR3 DNA reads TGCAGTGCTAGATTCAGCGGGGGGGCGATCTTC.

The CDR3 here is CAIGAGTGSGNEQFF. DNA for the CDR3: TGTGCCATCGGGGCAGGGACAGGGTCAGGGAATGAGCAGTTCTTC. The rearrangement uses TRBV10-3 and TRBJ2-1; 9 positions agree with TRBD1. CDR3 length equals 15 residues. Per the germline V gene, CDR1 is ENHRY and CDR2 is SYGVKD. V shed 8 bases, J shed 7 bases, and the junction held 12 bases outside the gene matches.